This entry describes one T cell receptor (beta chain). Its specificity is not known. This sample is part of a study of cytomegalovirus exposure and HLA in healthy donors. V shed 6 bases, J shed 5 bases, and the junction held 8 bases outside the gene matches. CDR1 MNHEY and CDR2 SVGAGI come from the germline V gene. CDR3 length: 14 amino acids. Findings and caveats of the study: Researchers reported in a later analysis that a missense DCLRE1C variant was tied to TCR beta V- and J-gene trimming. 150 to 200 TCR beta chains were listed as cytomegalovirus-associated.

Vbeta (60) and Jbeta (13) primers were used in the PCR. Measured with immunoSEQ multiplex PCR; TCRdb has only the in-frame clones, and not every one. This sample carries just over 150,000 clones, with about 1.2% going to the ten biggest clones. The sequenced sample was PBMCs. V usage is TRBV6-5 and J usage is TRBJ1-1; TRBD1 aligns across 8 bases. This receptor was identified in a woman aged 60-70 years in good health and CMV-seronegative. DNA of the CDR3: TGTGCCAGCAGACCTCAGGGGGCATGGACTGAAGCTTTCTTT. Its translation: CASRPQGAWTEAFF.